Sequencing of this TCR beta chain was carried out in a study of blood T cell repertoires in COVID-19. Background on the study: T cells, B-cell-depleted T cells, or PBMCs provided the cDNA or gDNA that served as material.

TCRdb's copy holds only in-frame clones and misses some; the assay was immunoSEQ multiplex PCR. Of roughly 500,000 clones listed, approximately 91% were seen once; the top ten hold around 8%. This clone has only one observation. Participants spanned ages roughly 18 to 90 years and resided in 20 to 30 US areas. Recovered status applied to Cohort 3 donors who had two consecutive negative PCRs. It also applied to those with clearance or with symptom resolution. This CDR3 contains 14 residues. After removal of 6 bases from V and 7 bases from J, the junction contained 9 bases not matched to a gene. The germline V gene encodes CDR1 SNHLY and CDR2 FYNNEI.

Sequenced material: PBMCs or T cells enriched from blood (not recorded which). The rearrangement links TRBV2 to TRBJ1-5, with 7 positions matching TRBD1. The clonotype comes from a woman aged 55-70 years who had recovered from COVID-19. The DNA for the CDR3 is TGTGCCAGCAGCCGACAGGGTGTGGGCCAGCCCCAGCATTTT. Translated, it gives CASSRQGVGQPQHF. Drawing the rest from reference TRBV2 and TRBJ1-5, the complete variable domain is EPEVTQTPSHQVTQMGQEVILRCVPISNHLYFYWYRQILGQKVEFLVSFYNNEISEKSEIFDDQFSVERPDGSNFTLKIRSTKLEDSAMYFCASSRQGVGQPQHFGDGTRLSIL.